These 23 T cell receptor beta chains share one sample of origin, sequenced in a study of beta chain features in type 1 diabetes. The study's findings and limits: Significant though moderate, a shortening of TCRB CDR3s appeared in all four CD4+ subsets of Type 1 diabetes patients.

Since all of the isolated RNA was reverse transcribed, expressed TCRB transcripts were what got sequenced. Sequenced by immunoSEQ multiplex PCR; TCRdb stores in-frame clones only, minus some. This table has 23,000 or so clones, about two thirds appearing once. These receptors are not linked to any known antigen. The sequenced sample consisted of Tregs from blood. All receptors derive from a man aged 18 to 29 with type 1 diabetes.

This clone appeared a single time. The rearrangement links TRBV10-3 to TRBJ2-3; D is perhaps TRBD1 (7 bases). Germline-derived CDR1 and CDR2 are ENHRY and SYGVKD. The CDR3 extends over 13 amino acids. Trimming took 7 bases from V and 6 from J, leaving 14 bases between them. The CDR3, as DNA: TGTGCCATCACCAGGGGGGTTACCGATACGCAGTATTTT. Translated, it gives CAITRGVTDTQYF.

A single count supports this clone. The V and J genes are TRBV5-4 and TRBJ1-1; D not certain. The V and J ends lost 5 bases and 1 base respectively, with 12 bases between them. The germline gives CDR1 SGHNT, CDR2 YYREEE (reference sequence). CDR3 length: 14 residues. CDR3 coding DNA: TGTGCCAGCAGTCCATCAAGAGCGAACACTGAAGCTTTCTTT. It encodes CASSPSRANTEAFF.

The V and J genes are TRBV2 and TRBJ2-7; 9 positions match TRBD1. The CDR3 runs 12 residues. J gave up 7 bases and V 5 bases, and 3 bases lay outside the gene matches. Germline CDR1 reads SNHLY; CDR2 reads FYNNEI. The CDR3 sequence: CASSYRGLEQYF. For the CDR3, the DNA is TGTGCCAGCAGTTACAGGGGGCTGGAGCAGTACTTC.

This clone occurred once. The gene calls are TRBV10-3 and TRBJ2-1, with 10 nucleotides matching TRBD2. Germline V CDR1 and CDR2: ENHRY, SYGVKD. The CDR3 is 14 residues long. Trimming removed 3 bases from V and 13 bases from J; junction bases left unmatched: 9. As DNA, the CDR3 is TGTGCCATCAGTGATCCGGCTAGCGGGAGTCCACAGTTCTTC. It specifies CAISDPASGSPQFF.

CDR3 bases: TGTGCCAGCAGTTCCTGGACTACCCCCTACGAGCAGTACTTC. Its protein is CASSSWTTPYEQYF. V is TRBV6-1 and J is TRBJ2-7; D is possibly TRBD2 (6 bases). This CDR3 is 14 amino acids long. V lost 5 bases and J lost 2, with 13 bases in between. Germline values: CDR1 MNHNS, CDR2 SASEGT.

The chain couples TRBV5-1 to TRBJ1-1; 7 nucleotides line up with TRBD1. Germline V lookup: CDR1 SGHRS, CDR2 YFSETQ. This CDR3 comprises 14 residues. J gave up 6 bases and V 1 base, and 6 bases lay outside the gene matches. Here the CDR3 DNA reads TGCGCCAGCAGCTTGAGGGGGCCAGGCGCTGAAGCTTTCTTT. It yields the protein CASSLRGPGAEAFF.

The chain joins TRBV6-1 to TRBJ1-6; a possible D gene is TRBD1 (5 bases). Trimming took off 0 bases at V and 7 bases at J, with 10 bases between the two ends. The CDR3 length is 15 residues. The V gene's germline CDR1 is MNHNS and CDR2 SASEGT. The CDR3 sequence is CASSEASGINSPLHF. The CDR3 nucleotides are TGTGCCAGCAGTGAAGCATCAGGGATCAATTCACCCCTCCACTTT.

This chain uses TRBV7-2 with TRBJ2-5; D uncertain. Trimming took 5 bases from V and 5 from J, leaving 12 bases between them. CDR1 and CDR2 from the germline V gene are SGHTA and FQGNSA. The CDR3 runs 13 residues. The CDR3 DNA reads TGTGCCAGCAGCCCTATTTTCACTGAGACCCAGTACTTC. Translation gives CASSPIFTETQYF.

The CDR3 region is CASSFTGIGVEKLFF. The CDR3, as DNA: TGTGCCAGCAGCTTTACAGGGATCGGGGTTGAAAAACTGTTTTTT. V is TRBV7-2 and J is TRBJ1-4, with a weak D call TRBD1 (6 bases). The germline V gene encodes CDR1 SGHTA and CDR2 FQGNSA. The CDR3 loop spans 15 amino acids. The V end was cut by 3 bases, the J end by 7 bases, with 15 bases between. The entire variable domain, with the rest obtained from reference TRBV7-2 and TRBJ1-4, is as follows: GAGVSQSPSNKVTEKGKDVELRCDPISGHTALYWYRQSLGQGLEFLIYFQGNSAPDKSGLPSDRFSAERTGGSVSTLTIQRTQQEDSAVYLCASSFTGIGVEKLFFGSGTQLSVL.

The CDR3 reads CAILDTDQSHGYTF. The CDR3 nucleotides read TGTGCCATACTAGACACCGATCAGTCCCATGGCTACACCTTC. The chain recombines TRBV10-3 with TRBJ1-2, with D unresolved. Germline CDR1 ENHRY, CDR2 SYGVKD. CDR3 length equals 14 residues. V shed 9 bases and J shed 6 bases, with 20 bases lying between them.

This chain joins TRBV11-2 and TRBJ2-1; the D is unclear. Germline CDR1 and CDR2: SGHAT and FQNNGV. The CDR3 has 17 residues. V lost 4 bases to trimming and J lost 0 bases, with 16 bases between them. The CDR3 reads CASSSPFGGSSYNEQFF. In nucleotides, the CDR3 is TGTGCCAGCAGCTCCCCTTTCGGCGGCAGCTCCTACAATGAGCAGTTCTTC.

This clone was seen a few times. The chain has TRBV5-1 and TRBJ2-1; 10 nucleotides align to TRBD1. The CDR3 consists of 14 residues. Looked up from germline, CDR1 is SGHRS and CDR2 is YFSETQ. V trimming: 4 bases; J trimming: 7 bases; junction bases outside the gene matches: 5. Here the CDR3 reads CASSAWDRGNEQFF. The DNA for the CDR3 is TGCGCCAGCAGCGCTTGGGACAGGGGAAATGAGCAGTTCTTC.

The J gene is TRBJ1-4, the V gene TRBV4-3; D gene unclear. From germline, CDR1 is LGHNA and CDR2 YSLEER. Trimming removed 4 bases from V and 7 bases from J, with 10 bases in between. The CDR3 consists of 13 residues. The CDR3 region has the DNA TGCGCCAGCAGCCCTAGACCGGGTGAAAAACTGTTTTTT. It codes for CASSPRPGEKLFF.

V and J are TRBV18 and TRBJ1-4; D call uncertain. V lost 6 bases and J lost 8, with 16 bases in between. CDR3 length: 14 amino acids. In germline, CDR1 is KGHSH, CDR2 LQKENI. The CDR3 is CASSGTGDQEKLFF. The CDR3 DNA follows: TGTGCCAGCTCGGGTACCGGAGATCAGGAAAAACTGTTTTTT.

This chain connects TRBV4-2 to TRBJ2-7; unclear D gene. Trimming left V 0 bases short and J 5 bases short, with 8 bases between. CDR3 size: 13 residues. Germline lookup yields CDR1 LGHNA and CDR2 YNFKEQ. This CDR3 reads CASSQEEEDEQYF. The CDR3 bases are TGTGCCAGCAGCCAAGAAGAGGAAGACGAGCAGTACTTC.

V is TRBV5-4 and J is TRBJ2-3; 9 positions match TRBD2. V gave up 1 base and J gave up 1 base; unmatched junction bases: 1. Germline V CDR1 and CDR2: SGHNT, YYREEE (reference sequence). This CDR3 has 15 residues. CDR3 sequence: CASSLRTSGTDTQYF. DNA for the CDR3: TGTGCCAGCAGCTTGCGGACTAGCGGCACAGATACGCAGTATTTT.

This clone was seen a handful of times. The chain joins TRBV28 to TRBJ2-1; 9 positions agree with TRBD2. V was pared by 7 bases and J by 5 bases, with 9 bases of the junction left unmatched. Germline lookup yields CDR1 MDHEN and CDR2 SYDVKM. The CDR3 is 15 amino acids. The CDR3 loop is CASNSGLAKNNEQFF. The CDR3 nucleotides read TGTGCCAGCAACAGTGGACTAGCGAAGAACAATGAGCAGTTCTTC.

The rearrangement links TRBV5-1 to TRBJ2-3, with 11 bases aligning to TRBD2. The ends lost 1 base at V and 0 bases at J; junction bases unmatched: 4. This CDR3 contains 17 residues. Germline values: CDR1 SGHRS, CDR2 YFSETQ. The CDR3 nucleotides read TGCGCCAGCAGCTTGACCGGGACTAGCGGCAGCACAGATACGCAGTATTTT. It is translated as CASSLTGTSGSTDTQYF.

The CDR3 region is CASSFWTGTTDTQYF. In nucleotides, the CDR3 is TGCGCCAGCAGCTTCTGGACAGGGACGACAGATACGCAGTATTTT. The chain has TRBV5-1 and TRBJ2-3, with 8 bases fitting TRBD1. With 2 bases clipped from V and 3 bases from J, the junction kept 5 bases outside the gene matches. Germline-derived CDR1 and CDR2 are SGHRS and YFSETQ. The CDR3 is made up of 15 amino acids.

The chain carries TRBV10-1 and TRBJ2-1, with D perhaps TRBD2 (6 bases). Germline V lookup: CDR1 WNHNN, CDR2 SYGVQD (reference sequence). Trimming stripped 5 bases from V and 4 bases from J, with 15 bases between. This CDR3 is 15 amino acids long. In DNA, the CDR3 is TGCGCCAGCAGTAAGACGGGTGGAGGGTACAATGAGCAGTTCTTC. It yields the protein CASSKTGGGYNEQFF.

This clone appeared a few times. V gene TRBV7-2 combines with J gene TRBJ1-1, with 7 bases fitting TRBD1. Germline V gene lookup returns CDR1 SGHTA and CDR2 FQGNSA. J gave up 3 bases and V 1 base, and 5 bases lay outside the gene matches. This CDR3 spans 15 amino acids. CDR3 loop: CASSLVRTGHTEAFF. The CDR3 DNA reads as TGTGCCAGCAGCTTAGTGAGGACAGGACACACTGAAGCTTTCTTT.

This chain uses TRBV18 with TRBJ2-1; D perhaps matches TRBD2 (7 bases). Between the trimmed V and J ends, which lost 2 bases and 9 bases, there was a span of 17 bases. CDR3 size: 15 residues. Germline-derived CDR1 and CDR2 are KGHSH and LQKENI. CDR3 sequence: CASSPWGGDAVEQFF. The CDR3 DNA sequence: TGTGCCAGCTCACCATGGGGGGGCGACGCGGTTGAGCAGTTCTTC.

This clone was recorded only once. This chain uses TRBV18 with TRBJ2-5; 7 bases are shared with TRBD2. The J call may be in error: the DNA end matches TRBJ2-7 better. Per the germline V gene, CDR1 is KGHSH and CDR2 is LQKENI. There are 13 residues in the CDR3. The CDR3 region has the DNA TGTGCCAGCTCACGCGGGGGTCCTTACGAGCAGTACTTC. Its translation is CASSRGGPYEQYF.